The clone carrying this T cell receptor beta chain was counted only a few times. The source of the sample is a study of response to subunit inactivated influenza vaccine. TCRdb redid the calling of the RT-PCR reads with MiXCR, one entry per CDR3 protein. Counted here are 860,000 or so distinct CDR3 sequences, around 21% occurring once; the ten biggest clones make up 9.5% to 13%. V lost 7 bases and J lost 2; bases outside the gene matches: 6. There are 14 residues in the CDR3. CDR1 is SEHNR and CDR2 is FQNEAQ in the germline V gene (reference sequence). The gene calls are TRBV7-9 and TRBJ1-1, with 8 bases that match TRBD1. The clonotype was recovered from a man aged 45-60 years who received an inactivated influenza vaccine. The starting material was PBMCs from blood, obtained about 5 days after vaccination. Written as DNA, the CDR3 is TGTGCCAGCATGAGACAGGGGATCAACACTGAAGCTTTCTTT. It is translated as CASMRQGINTEAFF. The variable domain in full, with the rest retrieved from reference TRBV7-9 and TRBJ1-1, is DTGVSQNPRHKITKRGQNVTFRCDPISEHNRLYWYRQTLGQGPEFLTYFQNEAQLEKSRLLSDRFSAERPKGSFSTLEIQRTEQGDSAMYLCASMRQGINTEAFFGQGTRLTVV.